This TCR beta chain was captured in a study of cytomegalovirus exposure and HLA in healthy donors. Overall study: Researchers found that roughly 81% of 350 to 500 genotyped donors fell within the Caucasian-associated ancestry cluster.

These donors counted as nominally healthy when sampled, but unrecorded immune exposures were likely. The CDR3 is 14 amino acids. Trimming stripped 2 bases from V and 5 bases from J, with 12 bases between. Germline CDR1 SGHNT, CDR2 YYREEE (reference sequence). Study-level findings and limits: A list of approximately 160 TCR beta chains associated with cytomegalovirus was given.

On this clone: What it recognizes is unknown.

In the PCR, 60 Vbeta and 13 Jbeta primers were used. The protocol was immunoSEQ multiplex PCR, while the TCRdb copy is restricted to in-frame clones and leaves out a portion. The profile shows over 80,000 clones, 81% of them singletons. Sequencing input: PBMCs. This chain links TRBV5-4 with TRBJ2-3; D perhaps matches TRBD1 (6 bases). This TCR was sampled from a man aged 35 to 55 in good health and CMV-seropositive. The CDR3 spells CASSFTGFGDTQYF. CDR3 nucleotide sequence: TGTGCCAGCAGCTTTACAGGGTTTGGAGATACGCAGTATTTT.